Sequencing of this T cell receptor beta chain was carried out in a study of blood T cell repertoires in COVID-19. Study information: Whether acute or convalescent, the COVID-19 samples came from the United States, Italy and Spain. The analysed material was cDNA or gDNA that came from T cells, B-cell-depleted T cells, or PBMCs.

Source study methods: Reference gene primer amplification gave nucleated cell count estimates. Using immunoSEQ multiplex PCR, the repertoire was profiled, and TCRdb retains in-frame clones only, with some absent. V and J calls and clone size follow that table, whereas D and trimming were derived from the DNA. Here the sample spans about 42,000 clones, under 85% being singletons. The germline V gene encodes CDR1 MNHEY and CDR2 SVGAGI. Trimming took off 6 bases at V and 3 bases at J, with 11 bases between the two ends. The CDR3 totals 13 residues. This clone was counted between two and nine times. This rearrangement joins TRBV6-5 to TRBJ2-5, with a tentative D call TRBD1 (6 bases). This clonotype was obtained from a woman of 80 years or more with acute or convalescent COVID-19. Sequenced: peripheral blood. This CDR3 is CASRRTGKETQYF. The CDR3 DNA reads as TGTGCCAGCAGGAGAACAGGGAAAGAGACCCAGTACTTC.